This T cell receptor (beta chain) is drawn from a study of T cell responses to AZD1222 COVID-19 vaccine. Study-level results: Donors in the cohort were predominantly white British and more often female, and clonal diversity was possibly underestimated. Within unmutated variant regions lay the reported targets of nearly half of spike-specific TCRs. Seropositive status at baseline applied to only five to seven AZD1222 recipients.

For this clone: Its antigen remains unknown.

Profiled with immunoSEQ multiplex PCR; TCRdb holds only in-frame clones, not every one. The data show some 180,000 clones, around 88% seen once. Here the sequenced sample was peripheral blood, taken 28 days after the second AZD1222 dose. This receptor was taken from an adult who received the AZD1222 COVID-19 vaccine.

CDR3 in amino acids: CASSEGWAGNYNEQFF. In nucleotides, the CDR3 is TGTGCCAGCAGTGAGGGCTGGGCGGGAAACTACAATGAGCAGTTCTTC. The rearrangement uses TRBV2 and TRBJ2-1; perhaps TRBD2 as D (6 bases). The CDR3 is made up of 16 amino acids. V was clipped by 3 bases and J by 3 bases, with 15 bases between them. The germline V gene encodes CDR1 SNHLY and CDR2 FYNNEI.